This is a list of T cell receptor beta chains from one sample in a study of T cell changes during pregnancy in multiple sclerosis. Assay: immunoSEQ multiplex PCR; the TCRdb copy retains only in-frame clones and omits some. The sample records around 45,000 clones, 91% being singletons. The specimen comprised CD4+ T cells from peripheral blood mononuclear cells, sampled in the second trimester of pregnancy. The receptors shown here come from a female donor in good health, enrolled as a control in a pregnancy study. The conserved cysteine and the conserved F or W are not part of the CDR3 here. Each record gives: J gene, V gene, CDR3 protein.

TRBJ2-6 TRBV7-2 ASSLALAGVAGANVLT
TRBJ2-7 TRBV6-5 ASSRSQGYEQY
TRBJ1-4 TRBV10-3 AIRDREGEKLF
TRBJ2-4 TRBV5-1 ASTRLYEQWENIQY
TRBJ2-3 TRBV2 ASKGGISTDTQY
TRBJ2-7 TRBV5-1 ASSLLAGGSGEQY
TRBJ2-7 TRBV4-2 ASSRQGQGSYEQY
TRBJ1-2 TRBV27 ASSPPGTYGYT
TRBJ1-5 TRBV30 AWSEQGIQPQH
TRBJ2-1 TRBV5-1 ATSGRYNEQF
TRBJ2-2 TRBV2 ASSKETGYTGELF
TRBJ2-7 TRBV18 ASSPLPKTYEQY
TRBJ2-7 TRBV9 ASSPAGRTVSDYEQY
TRBJ2-1 TRBV20-1 SARDIDEQF
TRBJ2-7 TRBV19 ASSPRTGISYEQY
TRBJ2-5 TRBV28 ATTPEGGTQY
TRBJ1-4 TRBV18 ASSQSGTVGEKLF
TRBJ2-3 TRBV7-2 ASSLGGGGVDTQY
TRBJ1-1 TRBV2 ASSVTQNTEAF
TRBJ2-7 TRBV29-1 SDPTGAEQY
TRBJ1-4 TRBV5-5 ASSLGPATNEKLF
TRBJ1-2 TRBV7-2 ASSFGTLSAFGGYT
TRBJ2-4 TRBV19 ASSIDRVWGQGEGLAKNIQY
TRBJ2-1 TRBV7-9 ASSSQGIGYNEQF
TRBJ2-5 TRBV11-2 ASSLAPDGGKTQY
TRBJ2-2 TRBV7-2 ASSFSQNRGRGELF
TRBJ1-1 TRBV19 ASRTPGVVNTEAF
TRBJ2-2 TRBV7-3 ASSAGTGELF
TRBJ2-7 TRBV28 ASSLFRRGGEQY
TRBJ2-5 TRBV27 ASSLSRGKTQY
TRBJ2-1 TRBV27 ASSSRGLRGSYNEQF
TRBJ1-5 TRBV28 ASTGGGRNQPQH